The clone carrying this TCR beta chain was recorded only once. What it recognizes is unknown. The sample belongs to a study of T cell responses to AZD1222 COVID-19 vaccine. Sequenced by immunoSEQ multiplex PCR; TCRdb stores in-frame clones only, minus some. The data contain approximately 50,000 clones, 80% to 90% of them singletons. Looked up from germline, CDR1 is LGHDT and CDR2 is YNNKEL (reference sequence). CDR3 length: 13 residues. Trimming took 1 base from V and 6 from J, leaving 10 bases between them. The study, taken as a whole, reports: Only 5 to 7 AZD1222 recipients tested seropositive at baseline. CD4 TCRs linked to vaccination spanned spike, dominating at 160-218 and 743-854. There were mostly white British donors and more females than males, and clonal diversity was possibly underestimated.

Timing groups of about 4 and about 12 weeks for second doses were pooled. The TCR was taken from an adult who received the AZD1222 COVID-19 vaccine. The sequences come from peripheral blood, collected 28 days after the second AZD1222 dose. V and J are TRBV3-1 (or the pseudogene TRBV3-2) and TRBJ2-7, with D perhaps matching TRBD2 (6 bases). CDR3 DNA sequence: TGTGCCAGCAGCCAAGGGTCCGGGAGCGAGCAGTACTTC. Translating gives CASSQGSGSEQYF.